This record covers a single T cell receptor beta chain. No antigen is known for it. It has no much larger one-base neighbor in the sample; base qualities were not kept. CD8 naive samples were obtained by positive selection for CCR7 among CD45RO-negative cells, yielding a CD45RA+CCR7+ population from which TemRA cells were excluded. The donors were healthy, HIV-negative adults who had no recently reported acute infections or vaccinations. Every donor was a Caucasian adult residing in Nashville, Tennessee, USA. After blood collection by leukapheresis, PBMCs were isolated using Ficoll-Histopaque density gradient centrifugation and then cryopreserved in the vapor phase of liquid nitrogen. Purity and quantity of every magnetically sorted T cell population were checked by analytical flow cytometry. Genomic DNA was isolated from every sorted fraction and measured by UV absorbance on a Nanodrop 2000c. Using the deep immunoSEQ assay, multiplex PCR amplified TCR CDR3 regions from genomic DNA. For each cell subset, the extracted genomic DNA was distributed evenly across all wells of several immunoSEQ 96-well plates, and each plate served as one replicate. Each replicate PCR for sorted subsets received around 0.2 ug genomic DNA, equal to around 32,000 T cell genomes. Purified libraries were quantified with a Qubit 3.0 fluorometer, sized on a Bioanalyzer 2100, and re-quantified with the KAPA Library Quantification kit. Every immunoSEQ 96-well plate was sequenced on a dedicated single-read 150-cycle Illumina NextSeq 550 flow cell. Per the authors' processing: Because only junctional sequences without quality scores were contained in the immunoSEQ output, filtering matching that applied to full-length reads could not be performed. To assign V/J genes and CDR3, sequences were annotated against IMGT germline references using PyIR, a Python wrapper for IgBLAST v1.9. Any read was removed if the V/J assignment was weak (E-value above 1e-6), the CDR3 was missing, or the read contained stop codons, out-of-frame junctions, or ambiguous translated residues. A V3J clonotype was defined by an identical inferred V gene, J gene, and CDR3 amino acid sequence. To compute the percentage overlap between repertoires, the number of shared unique clonotypes was divided by the size of the smaller repertoire. Richness of each repertoire was evaluated using RTK rarefaction, the Chao1 estimator, and Recon v2.1 estimates of unobserved clonotypes. For all TCRbeta clonotypes obtained by the gDNA method from a handful of donors, generation probabilities were computed with OLGA. Imported from immuneACCESS, the table was reduced by TCRdb to in-frame sequences with V and J called. These copies leave out some clones; in studies compared against another copy, an unresolved V gene accounts for under half, and the cause of the remainder is not known. That table is the source of V, J and clone size, and D and trimming were worked out from the DNA. The table for this sample lists about 2.1 million clones; 93% of them were counted only once. 1.5% to 2% of the sample lies in the top ten.

The data were obtained in a study of shared clonotypes between healthy human individuals (dated by TCRdb to 2018 to 2020). Context from the whole study: The cohort included three men and two women between 18 and 49 years of age. Per donor, three plates each were used for CD4 naive and CD4 memory, two for CD8 naive, and one for CD8 memory. To estimate repertoire size and how much clonotype sharing occurs between individuals, the study deeply sequenced the blood TCR repertoires of five or six healthy adults. To increase sequencing depth and limit assay-specific biases, TCR repertoire library preparation and sequencing were carried out by different laboratories using diverse techniques. Per donor, leukapheresis produced somewhere between about 0.8 and 9.5 billion PBMCs.

General conclusions and limits of the study: Larger estimated clonotype richness was generally found for naive subsets than for memory subsets. Incomplete sequencing was indicated by rarefaction of sorted-subset datasets, despite the large sequencing depth. Across four donors, around 5% of naive CD4, approximately 4% of naive CD8, approximately 2.5% of memory CD4, and 0.3% to 0.45% of memory CD8 clonotypes were shared. Sampling was restricted to blood, and TCR repertoires in tissue are likely to differ from TCR repertoires in blood. The small number of donors limited the genetic and exposure-history diversity represented. Based on pairwise subsampling, the degree of clonotype sharing among donors was expected to be affected by sequencing depth. Clonotypes shared by all four sorted-subset donors showed higher generation probabilities than non-shared clonotypes.

The receptor's source is a man younger than 35 in good health. Some clones in this sample may be carry-over from other donors' samples. The material sequenced was naive CD8+ T cells from PBMCs. What this sample's cell subset or site label stands for: CD45RA+CCR7+.

The DNA is as follows: TGTGCCAGTAATCCGGGACTAGCGGGATTCGAGAGCACAGATACGCAGTATTTT. It codes for CASNPGLAGFESTDTQYF. Recombination linked TRBV19 to TRBJ2-3; 13 bases in the middle match TRBD2. The cysteine opens and the phenylalanine closes a CDR3 of 18 amino acids. Only CDR3 DNA remains: 54 bases, in frame from the first base. Trimming accounts for 7 bases at V and 0 bases at J, while the number of junction bases matched to no gene is 10. From a lookup of the germline V gene (reference sequence), CDR1 and CDR2 are LNHDA and SQIVND.